This TCR beta chain was observed in a study of cytomegalovirus exposure and HLA in healthy donors. Study outcomes and limitations: In a later analysis, TCR beta V- and J-gene trimming was associated with a missense DCLRE1C variant. The study put about 180 TCR beta chains on its list as cytomegalovirus-associated.

The CDR3 consists of 16 residues. CDR1 and CDR2 from the germline V gene are SGHVS and FNYEAQ. V was pared by 0 bases and J by 4 bases, with 8 bases of the junction left unmatched. Remarks on this clone: The antigen is not known.

Researchers ran the PCR with 60 Vbeta and 13 Jbeta primers. Clones were sequenced by immunoSEQ multiplex PCR, and TCRdb holds only the in-frame ones, with some missing. The sample has some 180,000 clones; the top ten hold 6.5%. The chain employs TRBV7-6 and TRBJ2-7, with 8 bases aligning to TRBD1. This TCR was recovered from a man under 40 in good health and CMV-seronegative. The sample consisted of PBMCs. In DNA, the CDR3 is TGTGCCAGCAGCTTAGCAGGGCGGACAGGGAGTTACGAGCAGTACTTC. It specifies CASSLAGRTGSYEQYF. Using reference TRBV7-6 and TRBJ2-7 for the parts outside the CDR3, the full variable domain is GAGVSQSPRYKVTKRGQDVALRCDPISGHVSLYWYRQALGQGPEFLTYFNYEAQQDKSGLPNDRFSAERPEGSISTLTIQRTEQRDSAMYRCASSLAGRTGSYEQYFGPGTRLTVT.